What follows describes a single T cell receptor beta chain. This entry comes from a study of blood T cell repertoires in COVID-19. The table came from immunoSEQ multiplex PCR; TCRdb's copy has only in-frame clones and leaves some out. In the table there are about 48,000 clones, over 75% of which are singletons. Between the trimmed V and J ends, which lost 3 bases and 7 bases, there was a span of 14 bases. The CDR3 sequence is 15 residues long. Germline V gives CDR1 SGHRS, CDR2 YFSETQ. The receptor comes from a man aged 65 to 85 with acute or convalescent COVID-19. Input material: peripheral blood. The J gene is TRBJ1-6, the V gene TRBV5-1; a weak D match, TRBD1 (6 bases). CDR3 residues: CASSYRATGNSPLHF. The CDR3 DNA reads TGCGCCAGCAGCTACAGGGCGACGGGCAATTCACCCCTCCACTTT.